The clone carrying this T cell receptor (beta chain) was seen more than once but under ten times. Its cognate antigen is unknown. At one end, the junction sequence differs from germline, possibly due to a read error. Building of the TCR beta libraries involved iRepertoire HTBI primers and Arm-PCR of CDR3 regions. One entry per CDR3 protein, called by TCRdb with MiXCR from the multiplex PCR reads. The table includes 510,000 or so distinct CDR3 sequences, about 12% detected once. CDR3 length equals 13 residues. Germline values: CDR1 MGHRA, CDR2 YSYEKL. The data were taken from a study of regulatory T cells in long-lasting Graves disease. Overall study results and limits: Clonotypes that were public and shared totalled about 2,500 in persistent patients versus around 1,000 in new patients.

Time point described: newly diagnosed GD, antithyroid drugs for less than 3 months. The TCR library was prepared using RNA isolated from PBMCs. This same sample was also part of a study on T cells in Graves' hyperthyroidism and ophthalmopathy.

This clonotype originated in a woman younger than 45 with Graves disease. The chain employs TRBV4-1 and TRBJ2-7, with 9 bases aligning to TRBD1. The material was peripheral blood mononuclear cells (PBMCs), obtained at new diagnosis, from a patient treated with antithyroid drugs. The CDR3 coding sequence is TGCGCCAGCAGCACGCTCCCCGGGACAGGGTTGGACTTC. Amino acid sequence: CASSTLPGTGLDF.